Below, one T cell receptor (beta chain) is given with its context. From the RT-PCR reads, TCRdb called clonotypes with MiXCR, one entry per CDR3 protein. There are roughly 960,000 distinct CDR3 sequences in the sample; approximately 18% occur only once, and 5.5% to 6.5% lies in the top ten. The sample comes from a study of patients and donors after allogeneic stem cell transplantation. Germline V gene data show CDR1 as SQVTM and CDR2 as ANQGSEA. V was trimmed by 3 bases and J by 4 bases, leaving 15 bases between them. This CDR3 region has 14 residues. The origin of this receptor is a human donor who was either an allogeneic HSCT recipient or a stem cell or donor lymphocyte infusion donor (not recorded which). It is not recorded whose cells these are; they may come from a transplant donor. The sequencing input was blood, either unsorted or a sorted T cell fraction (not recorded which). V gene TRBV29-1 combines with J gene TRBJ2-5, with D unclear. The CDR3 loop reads CSVDAPGRIETQYF. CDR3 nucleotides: TGCAGCGTTGATGCCCCCGGCAGGATAGAGACCCAGTACTTC.